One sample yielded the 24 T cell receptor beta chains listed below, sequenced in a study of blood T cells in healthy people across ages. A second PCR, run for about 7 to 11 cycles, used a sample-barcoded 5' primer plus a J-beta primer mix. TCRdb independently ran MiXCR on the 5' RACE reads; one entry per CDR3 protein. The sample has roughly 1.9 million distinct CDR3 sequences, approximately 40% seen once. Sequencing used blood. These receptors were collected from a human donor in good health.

CDR3 in amino acids: CASSSSHGSLYEQYF. DNA of the CDR3: TGTGCCAGCAGTTCCTCGCACGGGAGCCTCTACGAGCAGTACTTC. The chain recombines TRBV28 with TRBJ2-7, with TRBD2 as a possible D gene (6 bases). Deletions cut 4 bases from V and 3 bases from J, with 16 bases between. The germline gives CDR1 MDHEN, CDR2 SYDVKM. The CDR3 runs to 15 residues. The full variable domain, in which reference TRBV28 and TRBJ2-7 provide the parts outside the CDR3, is DVKVTQSSRYLVKRTGEKVFLECVQDMDHENMFWYRQDPGLGLRLIYFSYDVKMKEKGDIPEGYSVSREKKERFSLILESASTNQTSMYLCASSSSHGSLYEQYFGPGTRLTVT.

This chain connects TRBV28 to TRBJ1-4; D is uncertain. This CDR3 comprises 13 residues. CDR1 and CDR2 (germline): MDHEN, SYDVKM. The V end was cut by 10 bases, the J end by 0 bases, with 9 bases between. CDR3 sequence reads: CATYVATNEKLFF. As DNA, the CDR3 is TGTGCCACCTATGTAGCAACTAATGAAAAACTGTTTTTT. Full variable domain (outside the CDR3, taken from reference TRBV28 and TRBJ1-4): DVKVTQSSRYLVKRTGEKVFLECVQDMDHENMFWYRQDPGLGLRLIYFSYDVKMKEKGDIPEGYSVSREKKERFSLILESASTNQTSMYLCATYVATNEKLFFGSGTQLSVL.

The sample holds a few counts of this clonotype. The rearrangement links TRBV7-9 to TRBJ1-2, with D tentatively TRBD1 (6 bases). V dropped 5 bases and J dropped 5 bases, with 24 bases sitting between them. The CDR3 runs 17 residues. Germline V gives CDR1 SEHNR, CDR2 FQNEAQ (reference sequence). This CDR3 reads CASSPPWETGQTYGYTF. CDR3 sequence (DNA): TGTGCCAGCAGCCCCCCGTGGGAGACGGGACAAACTTATGGCTACACCTTC.

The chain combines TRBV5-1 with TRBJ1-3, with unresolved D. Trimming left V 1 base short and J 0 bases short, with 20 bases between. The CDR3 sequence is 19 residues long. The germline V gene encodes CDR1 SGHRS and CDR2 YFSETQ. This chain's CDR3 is CASSLLGPLTSASGNTIYF. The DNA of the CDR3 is TGCGCCAGCAGCTTGCTCGGGCCCCTTACATCGGCCTCTGGAAACACCATATATTTT.

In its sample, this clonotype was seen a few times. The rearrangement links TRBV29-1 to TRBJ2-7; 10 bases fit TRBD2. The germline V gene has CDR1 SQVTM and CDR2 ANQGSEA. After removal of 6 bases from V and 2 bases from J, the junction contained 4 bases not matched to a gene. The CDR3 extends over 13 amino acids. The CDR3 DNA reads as TGCAGCGTCACAACTAGCGGGGCCTACGAGCAGTACTTC. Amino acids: CSVTTSGAYEQYF.

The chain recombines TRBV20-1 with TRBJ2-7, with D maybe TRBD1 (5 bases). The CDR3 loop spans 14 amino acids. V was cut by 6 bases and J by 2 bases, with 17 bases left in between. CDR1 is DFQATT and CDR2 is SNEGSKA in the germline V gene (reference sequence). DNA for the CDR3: TGCAGTGCCGCGAGACAAGGGGTAGCCTACGAGCAGTACTTC. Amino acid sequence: CSAARQGVAYEQYF.

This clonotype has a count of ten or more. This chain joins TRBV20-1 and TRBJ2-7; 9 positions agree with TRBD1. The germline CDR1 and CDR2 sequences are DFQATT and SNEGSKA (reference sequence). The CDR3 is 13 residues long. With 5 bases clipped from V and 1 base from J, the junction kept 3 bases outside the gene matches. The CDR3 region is CSARQGGSYEQYF. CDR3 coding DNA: TGCAGTGCTCGACAGGGGGGATCCTACGAGCAGTACTTC.

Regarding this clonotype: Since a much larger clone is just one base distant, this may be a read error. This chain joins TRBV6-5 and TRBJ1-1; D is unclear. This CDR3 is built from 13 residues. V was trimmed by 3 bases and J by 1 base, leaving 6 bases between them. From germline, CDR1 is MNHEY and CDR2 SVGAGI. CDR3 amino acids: CASSYIANTEAFF. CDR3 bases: TGTGCCAGCAGTTATATCGCGAACACTGAAGCTTTCTTT.

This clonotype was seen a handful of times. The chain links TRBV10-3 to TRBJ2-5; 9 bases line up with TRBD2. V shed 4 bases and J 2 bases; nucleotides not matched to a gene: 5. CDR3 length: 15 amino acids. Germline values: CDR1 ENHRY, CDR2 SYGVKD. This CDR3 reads CAISVGTSRQETQYF. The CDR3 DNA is TGTGCCATCAGTGTGGGGACTAGCCGACAAGAGACCCAGTACTTC.

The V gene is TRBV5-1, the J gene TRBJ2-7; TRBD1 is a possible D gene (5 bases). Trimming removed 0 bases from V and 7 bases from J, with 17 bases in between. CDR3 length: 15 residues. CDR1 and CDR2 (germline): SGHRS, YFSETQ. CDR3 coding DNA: TGCGCCAGCAGCTTGGGGATGGGGCAAAACGGGGAGCAGTACTTC. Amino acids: CASSLGMGQNGEQYF.

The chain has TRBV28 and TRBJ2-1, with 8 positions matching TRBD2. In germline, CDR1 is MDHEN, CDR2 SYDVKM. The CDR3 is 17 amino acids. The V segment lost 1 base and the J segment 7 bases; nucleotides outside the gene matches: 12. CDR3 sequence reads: CASSLFAGTRSGNEQFF. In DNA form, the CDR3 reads TGTGCCAGCAGTTTATTCGCGGGGACTAGGTCTGGGAATGAGCAGTTCTTC.

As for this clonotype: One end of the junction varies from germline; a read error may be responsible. The CDR3 loop is CTSSLSGTGLGETQYF. CDR3 nucleotides: TGTACCAGCAGTTTATCGGGGACAGGGTTGGGAGAGACCCAGTACTTC. This chain uses TRBV27 with TRBJ2-5; TRBD1 matches at 9 bases. Per the germline V gene, CDR1 is MNHEY and CDR2 is SMNVEV (reference sequence). This CDR3 comprises 16 residues.

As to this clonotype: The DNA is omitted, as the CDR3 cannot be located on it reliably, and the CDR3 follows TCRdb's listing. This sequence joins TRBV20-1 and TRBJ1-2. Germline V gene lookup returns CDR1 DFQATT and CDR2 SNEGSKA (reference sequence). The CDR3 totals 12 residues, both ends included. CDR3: CSARPTYYGCTF.

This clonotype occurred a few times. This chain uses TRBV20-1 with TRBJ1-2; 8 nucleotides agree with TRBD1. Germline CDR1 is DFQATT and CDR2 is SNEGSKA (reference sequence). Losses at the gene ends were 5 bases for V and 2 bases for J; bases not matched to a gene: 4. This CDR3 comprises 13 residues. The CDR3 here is CSAVRTGNYGYTF. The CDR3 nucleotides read TGCAGTGCTGTCCGGACAGGGAACTATGGCTACACCTTC.

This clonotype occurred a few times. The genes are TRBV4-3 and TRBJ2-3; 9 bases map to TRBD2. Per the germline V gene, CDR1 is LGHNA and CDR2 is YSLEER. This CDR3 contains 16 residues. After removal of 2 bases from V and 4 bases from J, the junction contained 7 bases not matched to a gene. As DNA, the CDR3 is TGCGCCAGCAGCCAACAAGCGGGGGGCCAAGCAGATACGCAGTATTTT. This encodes CASSQQAGGQADTQYF.

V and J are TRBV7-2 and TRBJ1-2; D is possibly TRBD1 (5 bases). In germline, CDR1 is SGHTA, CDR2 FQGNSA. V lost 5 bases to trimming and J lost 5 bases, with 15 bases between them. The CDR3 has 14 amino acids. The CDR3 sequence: CASSPQAPSYGYTF. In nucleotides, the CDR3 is TGTGCCAGCAGCCCACAGGCCCCCTCGTATGGCTACACCTTC.

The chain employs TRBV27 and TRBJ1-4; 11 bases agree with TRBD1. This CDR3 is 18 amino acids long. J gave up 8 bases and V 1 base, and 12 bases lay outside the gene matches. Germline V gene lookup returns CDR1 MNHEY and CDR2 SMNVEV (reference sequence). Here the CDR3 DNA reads TGTGCCAGCAGTTTATATACTCCTCTGGACAGGGGGCGAGAAAAACTGTTTTTT. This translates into CASSLYTPLDRGREKLFF.

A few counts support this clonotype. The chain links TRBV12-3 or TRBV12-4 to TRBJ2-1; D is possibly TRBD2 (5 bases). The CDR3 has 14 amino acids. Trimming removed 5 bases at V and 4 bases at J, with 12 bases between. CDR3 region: CASSKRPRYNEQFF. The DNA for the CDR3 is TGTGCCAGCAGTAAGCGGCCCAGGTACAATGAGCAGTTCTTC.

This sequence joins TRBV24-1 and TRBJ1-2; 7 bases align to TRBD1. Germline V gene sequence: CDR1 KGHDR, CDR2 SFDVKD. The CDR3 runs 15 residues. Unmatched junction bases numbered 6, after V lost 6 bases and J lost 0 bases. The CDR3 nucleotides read TGTGCCACCAGTCTAGGGGGCATGTCTAACTATGGCTACACCTTC. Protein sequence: CATSLGGMSNYGYTF.

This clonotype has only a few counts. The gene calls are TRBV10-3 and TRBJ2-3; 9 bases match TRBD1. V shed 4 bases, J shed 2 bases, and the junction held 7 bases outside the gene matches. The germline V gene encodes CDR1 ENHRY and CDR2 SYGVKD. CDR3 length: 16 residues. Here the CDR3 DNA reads TGTGCCATCAGTGGGCGGGACAGGGCTGACACAGATACGCAGTATTTT. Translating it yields CAISGRDRADTDTQYF.

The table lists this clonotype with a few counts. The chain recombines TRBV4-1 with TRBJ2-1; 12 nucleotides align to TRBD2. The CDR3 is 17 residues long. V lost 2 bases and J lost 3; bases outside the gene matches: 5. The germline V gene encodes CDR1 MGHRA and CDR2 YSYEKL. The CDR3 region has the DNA TGCGCCAGCAGCCAAAGACTAGCGGGGGACCTCTACAATGAGCAGTTCTTC. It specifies CASSQRLAGDLYNEQFF.

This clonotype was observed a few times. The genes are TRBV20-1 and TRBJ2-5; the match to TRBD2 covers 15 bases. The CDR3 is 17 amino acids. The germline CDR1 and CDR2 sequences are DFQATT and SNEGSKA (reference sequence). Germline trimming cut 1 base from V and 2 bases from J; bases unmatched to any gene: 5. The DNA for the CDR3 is TGCAGTGCTAGAGGGACTAGCGGGGGGGCGGAGCAAGAGACCCAGTACTTC. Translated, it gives CSARGTSGGAEQETQYF.

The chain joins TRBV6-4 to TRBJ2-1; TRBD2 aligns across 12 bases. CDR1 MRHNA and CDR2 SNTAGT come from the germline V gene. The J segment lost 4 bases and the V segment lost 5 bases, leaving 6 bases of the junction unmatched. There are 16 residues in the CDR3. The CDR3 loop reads CASSHELAGGYNEQFF. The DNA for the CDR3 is TGTGCCAGCAGTCACGAACTAGCGGGGGGTTACAATGAGCAGTTCTTC.

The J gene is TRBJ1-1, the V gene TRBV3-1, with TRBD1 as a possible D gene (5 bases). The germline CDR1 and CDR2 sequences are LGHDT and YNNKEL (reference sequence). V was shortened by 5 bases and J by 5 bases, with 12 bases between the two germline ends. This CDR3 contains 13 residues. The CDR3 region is CASSKTEGTEAFF. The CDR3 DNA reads TGTGCCAGCAGCAAGACAGAAGGAACTGAAGCTTTCTTT.